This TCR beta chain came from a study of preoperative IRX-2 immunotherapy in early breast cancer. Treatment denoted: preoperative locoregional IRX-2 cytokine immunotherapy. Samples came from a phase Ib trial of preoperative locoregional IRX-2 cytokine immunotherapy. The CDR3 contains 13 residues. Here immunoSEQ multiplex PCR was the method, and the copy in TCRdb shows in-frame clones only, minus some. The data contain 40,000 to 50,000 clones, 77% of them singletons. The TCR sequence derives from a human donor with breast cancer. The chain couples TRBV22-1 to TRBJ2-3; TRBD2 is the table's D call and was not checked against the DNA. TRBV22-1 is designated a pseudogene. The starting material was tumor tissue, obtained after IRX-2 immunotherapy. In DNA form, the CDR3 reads TGTGCCACCAGTGAGGACTTCACAGATACGCAGTATTTT. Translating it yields CATSEDFTDTQYF.